The 10 T cell receptor beta chains reported below all come from one sample, sequenced in a study of T cell clones after liver transplantation. Here immunoSEQ multiplex PCR was the method, and the copy in TCRdb shows in-frame clones only, minus some. The sample includes 70,000 to 80,000 clones, roughly nine tenths of them seen just once. The material was CD4+ T cells from blood, obtained before liver transplant. These receptors were collected from a human donor who received a liver transplant.

The rearrangement joins TRBV21-1 to TRBJ2-3. TRBV21-1 is assigned pseudogene status. The CDR3 extends over 15 amino acids. The CDR3 loop is CASSRFRTASDTQYF. For the CDR3, the DNA is TGTGCCAGCAGCAGGTTTAGGACCGCGTCAGATACGCAGTATTTT.

A single count supports this clone. This chain joins TRBV18 and TRBJ2-2; D is perhaps TRBD1 (6 bases). The germline V and J ends were trimmed by 3 bases and 5 bases, with 13 bases remaining between them. Germline V gene sequence: CDR1 KGHSH, CDR2 LQKENI. The CDR3 is 15 amino acids. The CDR3, as DNA: TGTGCCAGCTCACCTTTACAGGGAAATACCGGGGAGCTGTTTTTT. The encoded protein is CASSPLQGNTGELFF.

This sequence joins TRBV5-1 and TRBJ2-7; 10 bases are shared with TRBD2. The CDR3 runs to 14 residues. Germline V CDR1 and CDR2: SGHRS, YFSETQ. The junction had 2 bases not matched to a gene; V was cut back by 3 bases and J by 2 bases. CDR3 sequence: CASSSSGGTYEQYF. The CDR3 region has the DNA TGCGCCAGCAGCTCTAGCGGGGGAACCTACGAGCAGTACTTC.

The chain uses TRBV15 and TRBJ2-1; TRBD2 might be the D (6 bases). Between the trimmed V and J ends, which lost 1 base and 5 bases, there was a span of 12 bases. CDR1 is LNHNV and CDR2 is YYDKDF in the germline V gene (reference sequence). The CDR3 totals 15 residues. The CDR3 DNA reads as TGTGCCACCAGCAGAGCCGGGACTTTTAACAATGAGCAGTTCTTC. Translation gives CATSRAGTFNNEQFF.

This chain uses TRBV28 with TRBJ1-3, with 7 nucleotides matching TRBD1. V lost 7 bases to trimming and J lost 2 bases; unmatched junction nucleotides: 8. Looked up from germline, CDR1 is MDHEN and CDR2 is SYDVKM. The CDR3 consists of 15 residues. The CDR3 coding sequence is TGTGCCAGCAACCCGACAGGGACCCCTGGAAACACCATATATTTT. Residues: CASNPTGTPGNTIYF.

The V and J genes are TRBV18 and TRBJ1-2; D is possibly TRBD1 (5 bases). Germline assignment: CDR1 KGHSH and CDR2 LQKENI. CDR3 size: 13 residues. Deletions cut 0 bases from V and 7 bases from J, with 9 bases between. The DNA of the CDR3 is TGTGCCAGCTCACCACCCAGGGTGGGTGGCTACACCTTC. It translates to CASSPPRVGGYTF.

V gene TRBV28 combines with J gene TRBJ2-2; TRBD1 agrees at 9 bases. Germline V gives CDR1 MDHEN, CDR2 SYDVKM. CDR3 length: 15 residues. J lost 3 bases, V lost 7 bases, and 6 bases had no gene match. CDR3 region: CASNRGTGYTGELFF. The CDR3 DNA is TGTGCCAGCAACAGGGGGACAGGGTACACCGGGGAGCTGTTTTTT.

The genes are TRBV7-2 and TRBJ2-3, with a weak D call TRBD2 (5 bases). In germline, CDR1 is SGHTA, CDR2 FQGNSA. The CDR3 is 16 residues long. V shed 1 base and J shed 0 bases, with 11 bases lying between them. The CDR3 nucleotides are TGTGCCAGCAGCTTAGGGGCTAGCAGAAGCACAGATACGCAGTATTTT. Amino acid sequence: CASSLGASRSTDTQYF.

V gene TRBV9 combines with J gene TRBJ2-3; a weak D match, TRBD2 (5 bases). Germline V gives CDR1 SGDLS, CDR2 YYNGEE. V lost 4 bases to trimming and J lost 5 bases, with 11 bases between them. This CDR3 spans 13 amino acids. In DNA, the CDR3 is TGTGCCAGCAGCACCGGGGTTCAAGATACGCAGTATTTT. It codes for CASSTGVQDTQYF.

The chain employs TRBV19 and TRBJ1-1, with D tentatively TRBD1 (6 bases). There are 13 residues in the CDR3. Germline V lookup: CDR1 LNHDA, CDR2 SQIVND (reference sequence). Trimming left V 10 bases short and J 2 bases short, with 14 bases between. CDR3 amino acids: CANPGTPNTEAFF. The DNA for the CDR3 is TGTGCCAACCCGGGGACACCCAACACTGAAGCTTTCTTT. The full variable domain, in which reference TRBV19 and TRBJ1-1 provide the parts outside the CDR3, is DGGITQSPKYLFRKEGQNVTLSCEQNLNHDAMYWYRQDPGQGLRLIYYSQIVNDFQKGDIAEGYSVSREKKESFPLTVTSAQKNPTAFYLCANPGTPNTEAFFGQGTRLTVV.